These 4 T cell receptor beta chains originate from one sample sequenced in a study of CD8+ T cells in alopecia areata. Reverse transcribed after extraction, RNA yielded cDNA as the sequencing template. Measured with immunoSEQ multiplex PCR; TCRdb has only the in-frame clones, and not every one. This sample has 110,000 or so clones; approximately 55% occur once, and the top ten carry about 3.7%. As for treatment: oral pan-JAK inhibitor, 5-10 mg twice daily. Source: CD4+ T cells sorted from blood, taken at week 24, from a patient treated with tofacitinib. The origin of the receptors is a human donor with alopecia areata.

The table lists this clone with a count of one. Other DNA variants within this sample encode the same CDR3. The chain joins TRBV18 to TRBJ1-6, with D maybe TRBD1 (6 bases). The CDR3 is 14 residues long. Germline CDR1 and CDR2: KGHSH and LQKENI. V lost 1 base to trimming and J lost 5 bases, with 6 bases between them. CDR3 nucleotide sequence: TGTGCCAGCTCACCACGACAGGATAATTCACCCCTCCACTTT. As protein: CASSPRQDNSPLHF.

V gene TRBV5-4 combines with J gene TRBJ1-2, with 7 bases that match TRBD1. Germline lookup yields CDR1 SGHNT and CDR2 YYREEE (reference sequence). The junction had 12 bases not matched to a gene; V was cut back by 3 bases and J by 4 bases. The CDR3 extends over 16 amino acids. CDR3 nucleotides: TGTGCCAGCAGCTCGGTCTCGACAGGGACGGGCTATGGCTACACCTTC. This translates into CASSSVSTGTGYGYTF.

The V gene is TRBV19, the J gene TRBJ1-2, with 8 bases lining up with TRBD1. J lost 7 bases, V lost 5 bases, and 6 bases had no gene match. The CDR3 is 13 residues long. Germline CDR1 and CDR2: LNHDA and SQIVND (reference sequence). As DNA, the CDR3 is TGTGCCAGTAGTTCCAGGGGGCACGGTGGCTACACCTTC. Encoded protein: CASSSRGHGGYTF.

The V gene is TRBV11-2, the J gene TRBJ2-7; the D is unclear. The CDR3 length is 13 residues. Germline V CDR1 and CDR2: SGHAT, FQNNGV. With 2 bases removed from V and 3 bases from J, the gap between germline ends came to 8 bases. This chain's CDR3 is CASSLTDNYEQYF. CDR3 nucleotides: TGTGCCAGCAGCTTAACGGATAACTACGAGCAGTACTTC.